The T cell receptor beta chain under discussion was sequenced for a study of cytomegalovirus exposure and HLA in healthy donors. Per germline, CDR1 SGHTA and CDR2 FQGNSA. The CDR3 runs 15 residues. Trimming left V 0 bases short and J 4 bases short, with 12 bases between. Use of 60 Vbeta and 13 Jbeta primers characterized the PCR. TCRdb's table, derived via immunoSEQ multiplex PCR, lists solely in-frame clones and lacks some. Of 95,000 to 100,000 clones detected, approximately 9% appear once; the ten largest clones hold around 5%. The V gene is TRBV7-2, the J gene TRBJ1-1; D not resolved. The source of this sequence is a man in his fifties or sixties in good health and CMV-seropositive. Material for sequencing was PBMCs. The CDR3 coding sequence is TGTGCCAGCAGCTTAGCTGGGAGGGTGGGCACTGAAGCTTTCTTT. Its translation is CASSLAGRVGTEAFF.